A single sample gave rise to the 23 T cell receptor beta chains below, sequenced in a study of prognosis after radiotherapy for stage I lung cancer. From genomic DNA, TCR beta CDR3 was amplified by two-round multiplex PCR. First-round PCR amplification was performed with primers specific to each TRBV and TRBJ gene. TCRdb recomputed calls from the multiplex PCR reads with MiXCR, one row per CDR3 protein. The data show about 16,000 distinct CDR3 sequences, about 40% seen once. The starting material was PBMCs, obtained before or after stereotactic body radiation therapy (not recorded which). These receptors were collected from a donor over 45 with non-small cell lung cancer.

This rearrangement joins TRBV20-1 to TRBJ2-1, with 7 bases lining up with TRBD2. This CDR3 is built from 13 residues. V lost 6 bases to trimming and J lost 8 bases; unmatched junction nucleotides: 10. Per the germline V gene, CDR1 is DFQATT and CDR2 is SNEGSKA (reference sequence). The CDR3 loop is CSAVLASGHEQFF. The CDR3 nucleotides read TGCAGTGCCGTCCTCGCTAGCGGTCATGAGCAGTTCTTC.

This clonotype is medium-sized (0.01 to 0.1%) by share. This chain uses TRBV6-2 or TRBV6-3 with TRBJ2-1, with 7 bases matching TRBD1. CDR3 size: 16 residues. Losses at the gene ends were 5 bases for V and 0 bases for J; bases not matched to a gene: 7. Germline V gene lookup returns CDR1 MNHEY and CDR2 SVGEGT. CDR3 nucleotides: TGTGCCAGCAGTGTAACCAGGGACAGCTCCTACAATGAGCAGTTCTTC. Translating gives CASSVTRDSSYNEQFF.

CDR3 coding DNA: TGTGCCAGCAGCTTAGCGCCCAGGTCCTACGAGCAGTACTTC. Protein product: CASSLAPRSYEQYF. The V call is TRBV7-6, the J call TRBJ2-7; D gene ambiguous. Looked up from germline, CDR1 is SGHVS and CDR2 is FNYEAQ. This CDR3 has 14 amino acids. The ends were cut back, 0 bases at V and 1 base at J, with 7 bases in the middle.

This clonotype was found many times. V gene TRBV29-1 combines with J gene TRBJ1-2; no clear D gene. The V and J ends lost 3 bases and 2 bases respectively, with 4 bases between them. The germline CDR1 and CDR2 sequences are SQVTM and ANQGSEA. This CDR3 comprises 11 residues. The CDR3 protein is CSVDPNYGYTF. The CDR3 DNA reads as TGCAGCGTTGATCCCAACTATGGCTACACCTTC.

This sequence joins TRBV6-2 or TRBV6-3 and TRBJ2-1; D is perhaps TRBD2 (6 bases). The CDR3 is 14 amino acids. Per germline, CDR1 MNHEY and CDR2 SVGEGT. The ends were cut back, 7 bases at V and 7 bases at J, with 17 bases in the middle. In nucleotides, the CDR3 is TGTGCCAGCACTACACGGAGGGTGGTGAATGAGCAGTTCTTC. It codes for CASTTRRVVNEQFF.

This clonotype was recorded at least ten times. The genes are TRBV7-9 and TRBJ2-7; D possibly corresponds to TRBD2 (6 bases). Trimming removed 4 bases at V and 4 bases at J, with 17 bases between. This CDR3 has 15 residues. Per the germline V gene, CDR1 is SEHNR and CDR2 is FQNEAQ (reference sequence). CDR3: CASSSAVAGGYEQYF. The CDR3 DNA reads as TGTGCCAGCAGCTCAGCTGTGGCCGGAGGGTACGAGCAGTACTTC.

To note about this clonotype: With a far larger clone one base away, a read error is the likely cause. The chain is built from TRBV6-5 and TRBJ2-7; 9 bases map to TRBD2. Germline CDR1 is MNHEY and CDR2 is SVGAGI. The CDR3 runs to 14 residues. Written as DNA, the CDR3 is TGTGTCACCCTAGGAGCTAGCGGGGAATACGAGCAGTACTTC. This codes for CVTLGASGEYEQYF.

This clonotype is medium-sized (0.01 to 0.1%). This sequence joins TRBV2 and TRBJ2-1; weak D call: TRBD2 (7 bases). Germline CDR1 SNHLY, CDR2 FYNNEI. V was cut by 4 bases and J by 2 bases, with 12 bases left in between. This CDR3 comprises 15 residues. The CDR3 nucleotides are TGTGCCAGCAGTGTTTCGGGGGGCGCCTACAATGAGCAGTTCTTC. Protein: CASSVSGGAYNEQFF. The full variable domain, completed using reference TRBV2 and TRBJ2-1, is EPEVTQTPSHQVTQMGQEVILRCVPISNHLYFYWYRQILGQKVEFLVSFYNNEISEKSEIFDDQFSVERPDGSNFTLKIRSTKLEDSAMYFCASSVSGGAYNEQFFGPGTRLTVL.

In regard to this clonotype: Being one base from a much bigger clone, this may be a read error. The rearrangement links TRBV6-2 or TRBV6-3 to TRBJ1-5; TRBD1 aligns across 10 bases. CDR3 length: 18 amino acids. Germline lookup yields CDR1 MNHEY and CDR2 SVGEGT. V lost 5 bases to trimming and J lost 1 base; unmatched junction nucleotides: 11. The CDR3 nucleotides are TGTGCCAGCAGTGACGGGACAGGGGAGAGATGGAGCAATCAGCCCCAGCATTTT. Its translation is CASSDGTGERWSNQPQHF.

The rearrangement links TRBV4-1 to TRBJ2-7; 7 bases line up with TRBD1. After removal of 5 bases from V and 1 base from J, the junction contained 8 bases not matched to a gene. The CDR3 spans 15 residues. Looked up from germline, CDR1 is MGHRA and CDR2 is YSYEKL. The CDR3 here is CASSGSRDSSYEQYF. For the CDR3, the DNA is TGCGCCAGCAGCGGCTCCCGGGACAGTTCCTACGAGCAGTACTTC.

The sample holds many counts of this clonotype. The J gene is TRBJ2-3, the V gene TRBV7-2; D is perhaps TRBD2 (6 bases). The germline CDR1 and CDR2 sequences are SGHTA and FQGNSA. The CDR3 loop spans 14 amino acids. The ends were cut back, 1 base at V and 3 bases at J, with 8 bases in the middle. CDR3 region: CASSLDLATDTQYF. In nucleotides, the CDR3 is TGTGCCAGCAGCTTAGATCTAGCGACAGATACGCAGTATTTT.

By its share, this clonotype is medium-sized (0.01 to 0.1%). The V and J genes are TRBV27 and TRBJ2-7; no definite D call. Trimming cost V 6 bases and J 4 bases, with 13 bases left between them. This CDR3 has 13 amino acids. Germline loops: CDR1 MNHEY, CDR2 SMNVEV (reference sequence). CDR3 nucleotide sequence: TGTGCCAGCAGAGCTAGAAGTGGTTACGAGCAGTACTTC. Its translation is CASRARSGYEQYF.

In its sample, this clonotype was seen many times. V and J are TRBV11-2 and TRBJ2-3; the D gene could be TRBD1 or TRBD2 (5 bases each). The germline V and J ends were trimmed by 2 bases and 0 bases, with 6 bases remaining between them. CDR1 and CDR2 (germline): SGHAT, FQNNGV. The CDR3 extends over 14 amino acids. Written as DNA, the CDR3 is TGTGCCAGCAGCTTAAGGGACAGCACAGATACGCAGTATTTT. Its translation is CASSLRDSTDTQYF.

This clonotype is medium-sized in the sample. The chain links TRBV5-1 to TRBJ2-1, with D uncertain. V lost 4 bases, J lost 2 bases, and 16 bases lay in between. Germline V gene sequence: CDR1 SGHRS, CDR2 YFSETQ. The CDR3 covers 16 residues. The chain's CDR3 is CASSPRRANTYNEQFF. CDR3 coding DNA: TGCGCCAGCAGCCCACGCCGGGCAAACACCTACAATGAGCAGTTCTTC.

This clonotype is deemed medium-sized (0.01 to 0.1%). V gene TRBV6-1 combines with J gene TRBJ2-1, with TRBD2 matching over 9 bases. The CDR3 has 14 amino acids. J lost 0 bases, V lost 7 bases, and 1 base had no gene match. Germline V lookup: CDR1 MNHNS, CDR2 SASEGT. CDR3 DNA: TGTGCCAGCACGCGGGGGGGCTCCTACAATGAGCAGTTCTTC. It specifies CASTRGGSYNEQFF.

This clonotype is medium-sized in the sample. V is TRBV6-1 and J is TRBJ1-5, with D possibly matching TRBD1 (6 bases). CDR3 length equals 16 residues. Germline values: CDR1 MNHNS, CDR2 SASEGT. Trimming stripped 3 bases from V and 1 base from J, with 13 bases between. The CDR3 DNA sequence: TGTGCCAGCAGTGACTGGGGCAGGGGAAGCAATCAGCCCCAGCATTTT. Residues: CASSDWGRGSNQPQHF.

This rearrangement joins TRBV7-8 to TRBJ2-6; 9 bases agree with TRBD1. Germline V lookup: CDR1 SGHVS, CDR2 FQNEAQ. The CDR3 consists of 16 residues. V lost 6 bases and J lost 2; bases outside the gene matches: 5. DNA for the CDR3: TGTGCCAGCAGAGGGACAGGGCCTACTGGGGCCAACGTCCTGACTTTC. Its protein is CASRGTGPTGANVLTF. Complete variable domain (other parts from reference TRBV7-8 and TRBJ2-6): GAGVSQSPRYKVAKRGQDVALRCDPISGHVSLFWYQQALGQGPEFLTYFQNEAQLDKSGLPSDRFFAERPEGSVSTLKIQRTQQEDSAVYLCASRGTGPTGANVLTFGAGSRLTVL.

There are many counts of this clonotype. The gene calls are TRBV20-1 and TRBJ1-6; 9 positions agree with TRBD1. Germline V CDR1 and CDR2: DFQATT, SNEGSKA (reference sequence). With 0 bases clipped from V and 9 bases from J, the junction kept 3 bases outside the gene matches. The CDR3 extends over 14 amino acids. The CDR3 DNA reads TGCAGTGCTAGAGAGGTGACAGGGGGTTCACCCCTCCACTTT. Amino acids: CSAREVTGGSPLHF.

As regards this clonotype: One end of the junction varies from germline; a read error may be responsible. The CDR3 region is CASSLGDVTDAQYF. CDR3 coding DNA: TGTGCCAGCAGCTTAGGGGACGTCACAGATGCGCAGTATTTT. The gene calls are TRBV7-9 and TRBJ2-3; either TRBD1 or TRBD2 may fit D (5 bases each). Per the germline V gene, CDR1 is SEHNR and CDR2 is FQNEAQ (reference sequence). The CDR3 covers 14 residues.

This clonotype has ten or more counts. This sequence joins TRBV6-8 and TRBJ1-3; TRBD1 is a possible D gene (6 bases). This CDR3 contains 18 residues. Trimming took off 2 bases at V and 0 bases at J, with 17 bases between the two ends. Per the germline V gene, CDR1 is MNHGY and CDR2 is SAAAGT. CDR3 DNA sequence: TGTGCCAGCAGTTACGCCGGGGGGGACATTCTCTCTGGAAACACCATATATTTT. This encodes CASSYAGGDILSGNTIYF.

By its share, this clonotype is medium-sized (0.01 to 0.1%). The CDR3 DNA reads TGTGCCAGCAGTTTAGGCCGTCTCAATTCACCCCTCCACTTT. It is translated as CASSLGRLNSPLHF. This chain uses TRBV28 with TRBJ1-6; no definite D call. Germline V gives CDR1 MDHEN, CDR2 SYDVKM. CDR3 size: 14 residues. The V gene lost 2 bases and the J gene lost 7 bases, with 9 bases spanning the gap.

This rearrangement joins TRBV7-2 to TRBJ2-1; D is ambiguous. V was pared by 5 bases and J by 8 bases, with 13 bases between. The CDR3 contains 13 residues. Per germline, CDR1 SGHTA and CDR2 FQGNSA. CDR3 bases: TGTGCCAGCAGCCCCGCGCTTGGGGATGAGCAGTTCTTC. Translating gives CASSPALGDEQFF.

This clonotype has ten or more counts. CDR3 nucleotide sequence: TGTGCCAGCAGTTTAGGGCAGGGGAACACTGAAGCTTTCTTT. It translates to CASSLGQGNTEAFF. This chain connects TRBV12-3 or TRBV12-4 to TRBJ1-1; perhaps TRBD1 as D (5 bases). Deletions cut 1 base from V and 1 base from J, with 7 bases between. This CDR3 spans 14 amino acids.